This T cell receptor beta chain stems from a study of blood T cell repertoires in COVID-19. Sequenced by immunoSEQ multiplex PCR; TCRdb stores in-frame clones only, minus some. This sample yields 80,000 to 100,000 clones, of which roughly nine tenths are seen a single time; roughly 1.5% belongs to the top ten. The CDR3 has 14 amino acids. Losses at the gene ends were 6 bases for V and 8 bases for J; bases not matched to a gene: 10. In germline, CDR1 is SNHLY, CDR2 FYNNEI. The TCR comes from a human donor with active COVID-19. The donor label of this sample is uncertain. The rearrangement uses TRBV2 and TRBJ2-7, with TRBD1 matching over 10 bases. Sequenced: peripheral blood. In DNA, the CDR3 is TGTGCCAGCAGCCCGGGACAGGGGCTTCTTAAGCAGTACTTC. The encoded protein is CASSPGQGLLKQYF.